This T cell receptor (beta chain) was observed in a study of blood T cells in healthy people across ages. Looked up from germline, CDR1 is SGDLS and CDR2 is YYNGEE. Trimming stripped 4 bases from V and 4 bases from J, with 18 bases between. There are 16 residues in the CDR3. Sample-barcoded 5' priming and a J-beta primer mix drove a second PCR of roughly 7 to 11 cycles. MiXCR was run by TCRdb on the 5' RACE reads, yielding one entry per CDR3 protein. This sample has around 1.5 million distinct CDR3 sequences, with around 59% found just once. V usage is TRBV9 and J usage is TRBJ2-1; no definite D call. The TCR sequence derives from a man aged 18 to 30 in good health. The specimen was blood. CDR3 DNA: TGTGCCAGCAGCCCAGAGGAAGGCGTCCCTTACAATGAGCAGTTCTTC. This gives the protein CASSPEEGVPYNEQFF.